This T cell receptor beta chain was sequenced during a study of human T cells and chemical hapten exposure. CDR3 length: 16 residues. V shed 3 bases and J shed 2 bases, with 15 bases lying between them. The time point is: patch test 2, 6 weeks after DPC sensitization. Treatment specified: therapeutic diphenylcyclopropenone sensitization with weekly scalp DPC. This clonotype was counted many times. Its antigen is not identified. TCRdb re-derived calls from the RACE reads in MiXCR, one entry per CDR3 protein. Of around 99,000 distinct CDR3 sequences listed, approximately 9.9% were seen once; the top ten hold more than 2%. Study outcomes and limitations: High-frequency TCRs, those above 1 in 1000, stayed the same after DPC sensitization.

The specimen comprised whole blood, sampled in connection with sensitization to the hapten diphenylcyclopropenone (DPC). This TCR was recovered from a man in his forties or fifties with alopecia areata. Some clones in this sample may be carry-over from other donors' samples. V gene TRBV23-1 combines with J gene TRBJ2-3; D is uncertain. TRBV23-1 belongs to the ORF category, with a function that is uncertain. The CDR3 protein is CASSQVEQSNTDTQYF. The CDR3 DNA is TGCGCCAGCAGTCAGGTCGAGCAGTCCAACACAGATACGCAGTATTTT.